This T cell receptor beta chain derives from a study of T cell responses to AZD1222 COVID-19 vaccine. Study-wide points: Targeting of unmutated variant regions was reportedly seen in nearly half of spike-specific TCRs.

Note on this clone: Its matching antigen is unknown.

TCRdb's table, derived via immunoSEQ multiplex PCR, lists solely in-frame clones and lacks some. The sample includes about 140,000 clones, more than 85% of them seen just once. The ends were cut back, 0 bases at V and 7 bases at J, with 12 bases in the middle. This CDR3 region has 15 residues. CDR1 is KGHDR and CDR2 is SFDVKD in the germline V gene. The sample here was peripheral blood, taken 28 days after the second AZD1222 dose. The TCR comes from an adult who received the AZD1222 COVID-19 vaccine. The chain couples TRBV24-1 to TRBJ2-1; D could derive from TRBD1 or TRBD2 (5 bases each). The CDR3 spells CATSDLEGLGNEQFF. The CDR3 nucleotides read TGTGCCACCAGTGATTTGGAGGGGCTGGGAAATGAGCAGTTCTTC.